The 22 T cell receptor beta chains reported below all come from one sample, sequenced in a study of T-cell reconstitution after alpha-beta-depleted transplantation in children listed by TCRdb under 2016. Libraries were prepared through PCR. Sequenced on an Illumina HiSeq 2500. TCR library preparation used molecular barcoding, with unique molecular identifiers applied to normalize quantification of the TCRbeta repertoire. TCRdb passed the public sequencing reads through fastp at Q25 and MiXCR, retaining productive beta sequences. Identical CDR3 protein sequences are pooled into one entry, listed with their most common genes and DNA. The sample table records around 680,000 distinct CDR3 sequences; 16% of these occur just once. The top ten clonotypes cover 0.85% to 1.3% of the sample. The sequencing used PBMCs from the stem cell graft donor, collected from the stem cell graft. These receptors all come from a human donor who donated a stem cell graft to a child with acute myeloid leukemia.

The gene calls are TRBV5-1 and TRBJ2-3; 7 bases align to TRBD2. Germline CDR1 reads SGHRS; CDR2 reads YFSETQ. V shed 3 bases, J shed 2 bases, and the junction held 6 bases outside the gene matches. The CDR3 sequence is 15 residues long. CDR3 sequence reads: CASSSSGGITDTQYF. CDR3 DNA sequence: TGCGCCAGCAGCTCATCCGGGGGGATCACAGATACGCAGTATTTT. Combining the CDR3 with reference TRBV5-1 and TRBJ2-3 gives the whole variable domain KAGVTQTPRYLIKTRGQQVTLSCSPISGHRSVSWYQQTPGQGLQFLFEYFSETQRNKGNFPGRFSGRQFSNSRSEMNVSTLELGDSALYLCASSSSGGITDTQYFGPGTRLTVL.

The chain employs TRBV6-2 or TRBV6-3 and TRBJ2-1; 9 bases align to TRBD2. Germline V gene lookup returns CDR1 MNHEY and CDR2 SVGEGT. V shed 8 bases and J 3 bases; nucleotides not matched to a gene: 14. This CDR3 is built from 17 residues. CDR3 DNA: TGTGCCAGCCGATCCTTGGGCGGGGGGGCGGTCTACAATGAGCAGTTCTTC. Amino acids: CASRSLGGGAVYNEQFF.

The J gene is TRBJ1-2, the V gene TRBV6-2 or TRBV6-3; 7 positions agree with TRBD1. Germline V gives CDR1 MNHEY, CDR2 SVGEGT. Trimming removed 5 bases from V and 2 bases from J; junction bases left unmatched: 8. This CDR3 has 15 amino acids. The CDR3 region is CASSLTGMSNYGYTF. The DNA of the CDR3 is TGTGCCAGCAGTCTGACAGGGATGTCCAACTATGGCTACACCTTC.

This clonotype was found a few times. The CDR3 loop is CASSLRPSGYTDTQYF. Written as DNA, the CDR3 is TGTGCCAGCAGCTTACGACCTAGCGGGTACACAGATACGCAGTATTTT. The chain has TRBV7-3 and TRBJ2-3; 8 nucleotides agree with TRBD2. J was trimmed by 2 bases and V by 2 bases; bases with no gene match: 6. Germline V gene data show CDR1 as SGHTA and CDR2 as FQGTGA. The CDR3 length is 16 residues.

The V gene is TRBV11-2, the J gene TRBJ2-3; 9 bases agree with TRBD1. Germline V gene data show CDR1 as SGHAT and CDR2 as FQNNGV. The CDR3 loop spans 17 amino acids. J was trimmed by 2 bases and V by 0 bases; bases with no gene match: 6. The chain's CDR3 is CASSLDPRDRDTDTQYF. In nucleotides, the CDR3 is TGTGCCAGCAGCTTAGATCCCCGGGACAGGGACACAGATACGCAGTATTTT.

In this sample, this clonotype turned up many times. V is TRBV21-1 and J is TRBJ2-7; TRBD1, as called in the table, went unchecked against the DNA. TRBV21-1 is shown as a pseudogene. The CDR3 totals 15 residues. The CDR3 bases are TGTGCCAGCAGGAACATGGGAGCCACGGACAGTCGGCAGTACGTC. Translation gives CASRNMGATDSRQYV.

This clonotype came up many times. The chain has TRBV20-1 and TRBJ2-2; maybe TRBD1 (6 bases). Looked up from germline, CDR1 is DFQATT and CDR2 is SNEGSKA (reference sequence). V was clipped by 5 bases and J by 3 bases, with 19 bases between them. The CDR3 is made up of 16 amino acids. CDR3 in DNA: TGCAGTGCTCCTTCTCTCCGGGACAAGTACACCGGGGAGCTGTTTTTT. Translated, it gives CSAPSLRDKYTGELFF.

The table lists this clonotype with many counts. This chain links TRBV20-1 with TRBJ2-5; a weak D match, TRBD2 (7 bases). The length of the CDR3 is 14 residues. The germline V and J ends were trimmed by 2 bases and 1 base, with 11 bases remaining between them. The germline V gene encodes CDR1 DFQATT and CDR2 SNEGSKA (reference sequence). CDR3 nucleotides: TGCAGTGCTAGAAGGGGGGGGCTCCAAGAGACCCAGTACTTC. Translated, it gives CSARRGGLQETQYF.

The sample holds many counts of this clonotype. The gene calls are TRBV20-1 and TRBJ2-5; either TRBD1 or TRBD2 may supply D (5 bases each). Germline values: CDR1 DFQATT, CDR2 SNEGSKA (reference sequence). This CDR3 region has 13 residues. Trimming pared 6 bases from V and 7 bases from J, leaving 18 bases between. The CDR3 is CSATARDPRTQYF. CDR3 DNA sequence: TGCAGTGCCACCGCAAGGGACCCTAGGACCCAGTACTTC.

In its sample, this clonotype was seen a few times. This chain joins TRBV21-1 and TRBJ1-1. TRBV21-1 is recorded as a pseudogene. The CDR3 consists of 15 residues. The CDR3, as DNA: TGTGCCCCCGCCAGGCACCTCTTCATGAACACTGAAGCTTTCTTT. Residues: CAPARHLFMNTEAFF.

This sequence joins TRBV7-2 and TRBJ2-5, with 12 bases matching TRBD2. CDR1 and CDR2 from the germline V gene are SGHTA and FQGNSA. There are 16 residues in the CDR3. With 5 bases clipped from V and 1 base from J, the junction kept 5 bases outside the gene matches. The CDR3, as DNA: TGTGCCAGCAGCCCTCCTAGCGGGGGGGTCCAAGAGACCCAGTACTTC. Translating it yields CASSPPSGGVQETQYF.

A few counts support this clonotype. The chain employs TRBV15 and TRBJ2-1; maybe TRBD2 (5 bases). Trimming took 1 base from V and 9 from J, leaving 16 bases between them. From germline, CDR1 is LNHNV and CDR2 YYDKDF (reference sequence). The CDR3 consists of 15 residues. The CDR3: CATSRGSRVSGEQFF. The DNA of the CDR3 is TGTGCCACCAGCAGAGGGTCTCGAGTAAGCGGTGAGCAGTTCTTC.

The CDR3 region is CASSFIRAENTIYF. CDR3 in DNA: TGTGCCAGCAGCTTCATCAGGGCGGAAAACACCATATATTTT. The V gene is TRBV7-2, the J gene TRBJ1-3; D might be TRBD1 (5 bases). The CDR3 extends over 14 amino acids. Germline values: CDR1 SGHTA, CDR2 FQGNSA. V was clipped by 3 bases and J by 6 bases, with 12 bases between them. The whole variable domain, filled in from reference TRBV7-2 and TRBJ1-3, reads GAGVSQSPSNKVTEKGKDVELRCDPISGHTALYWYRQSLGQGLEFLIYFQGNSAPDKSGLPSDRFSAERTGGSVSTLTIQRTQQEDSAVYLCASSFIRAENTIYFGEGSWLTVV.

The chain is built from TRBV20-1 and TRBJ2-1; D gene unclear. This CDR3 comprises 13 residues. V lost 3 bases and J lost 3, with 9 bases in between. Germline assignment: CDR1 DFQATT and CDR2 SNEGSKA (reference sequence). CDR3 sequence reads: CSASGHRYNEQFF. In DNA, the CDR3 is TGCAGTGCTAGTGGCCACCGCTACAATGAGCAGTTCTTC.

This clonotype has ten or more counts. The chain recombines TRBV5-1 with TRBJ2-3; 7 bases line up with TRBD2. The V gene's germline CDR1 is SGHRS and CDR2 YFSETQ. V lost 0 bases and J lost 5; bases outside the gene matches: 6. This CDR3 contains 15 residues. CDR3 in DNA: TGCGCCAGCAGCTTGGGCGGTCAGCGGGGAGATACGCAGTATTTT. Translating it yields CASSLGGQRGDTQYF.

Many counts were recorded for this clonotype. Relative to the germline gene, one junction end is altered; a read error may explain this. CDR3 sequence: CSARDARRVDGYTF. The CDR3 DNA reads as TGCAGTGCTAGAGATGCCAGGCGCGTCGATGGATACACCTTC. The chain is built from TRBV20-1 and TRBJ1-2, with unresolved D. The germline V gene has CDR1 DFQATT and CDR2 SNEGSKA (reference sequence). The CDR3 is made up of 14 amino acids.

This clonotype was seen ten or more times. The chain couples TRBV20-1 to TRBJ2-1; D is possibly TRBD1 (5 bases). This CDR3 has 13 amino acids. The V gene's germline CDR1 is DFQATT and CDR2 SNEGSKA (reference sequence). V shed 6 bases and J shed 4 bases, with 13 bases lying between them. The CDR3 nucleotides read TGCAGTGCCCCGAAGGGGTCTTACAATGAGCAGTTCTTC. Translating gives CSAPKGSYNEQFF.

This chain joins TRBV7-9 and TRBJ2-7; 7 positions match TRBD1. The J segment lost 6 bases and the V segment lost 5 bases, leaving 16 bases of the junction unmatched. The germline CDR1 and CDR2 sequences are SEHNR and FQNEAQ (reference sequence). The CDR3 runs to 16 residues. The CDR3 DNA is TGTGCCAGCAGCCGACAGGGATCAAGGGTAAAGGGCGAGCAGTACTTC. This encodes CASSRQGSRVKGEQYF.

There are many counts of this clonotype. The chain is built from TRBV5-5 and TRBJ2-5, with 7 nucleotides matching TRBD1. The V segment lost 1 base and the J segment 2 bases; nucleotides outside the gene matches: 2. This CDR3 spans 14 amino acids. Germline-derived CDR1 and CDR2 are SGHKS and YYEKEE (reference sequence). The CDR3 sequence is CASSLPQGQETQYF. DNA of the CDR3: TGTGCCAGCAGCTTGCCACAGGGGCAAGAGACCCAGTACTTC.

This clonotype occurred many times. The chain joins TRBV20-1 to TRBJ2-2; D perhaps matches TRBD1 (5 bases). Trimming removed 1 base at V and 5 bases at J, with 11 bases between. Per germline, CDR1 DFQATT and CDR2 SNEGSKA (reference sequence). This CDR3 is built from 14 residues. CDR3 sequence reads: CSARVTRETGELFF. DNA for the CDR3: TGCAGTGCTAGAGTAACCAGGGAAACCGGGGAGCTGTTTTTT.

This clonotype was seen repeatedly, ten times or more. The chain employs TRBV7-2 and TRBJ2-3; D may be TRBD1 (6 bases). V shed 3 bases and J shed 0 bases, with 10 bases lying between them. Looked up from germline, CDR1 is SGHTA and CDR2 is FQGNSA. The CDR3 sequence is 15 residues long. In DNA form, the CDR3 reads TGTGCCAGCAGCTTGGACAGAACTAGCACAGATACGCAGTATTTT. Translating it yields CASSLDRTSTDTQYF.

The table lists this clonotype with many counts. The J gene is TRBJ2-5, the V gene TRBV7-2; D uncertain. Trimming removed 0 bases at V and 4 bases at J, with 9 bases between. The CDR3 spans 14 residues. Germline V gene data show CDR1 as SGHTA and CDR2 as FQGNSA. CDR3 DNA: TGTGCCAGCAGCTTAGCGCGGCAGCTAGAGACCCAGTACTTC. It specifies CASSLARQLETQYF.